The 18 T cell receptor beta chains given below trace back to one sample, sequenced in a study of control samples from healthy donors and cancer patients. The method was immunoSEQ multiplex PCR; TCRdb's version includes in-frame clones alone and lacks a portion of them. The table has about 100,000 clones, 85% to 90% seen once. Specimen: blood. These receptors were collected from a man aged 25 to 40 in good health.

This clone was observed a few times. The chain joins TRBV6-6 to TRBJ1-4, with D perhaps matching TRBD1 (5 bases). Germline CDR1 and CDR2: MNHNY and SVGAGI (reference sequence). The V gene lost 6 bases and the J gene lost 0 bases, with 11 bases spanning the gap. This CDR3 comprises 15 residues. CDR3 protein: CASRLGGSTNEKLFF. For the CDR3, the DNA is TGTGCCAGCAGGCTTGGGGGTTCAACTAATGAAAAACTGTTTTTT.

This chain links TRBV5-6 with TRBJ2-7; weak D call: TRBD1 (6 bases). This CDR3 is built from 13 residues. V lost 4 bases, J lost 4 bases, and 12 bases lay in between. Germline lookup yields CDR1 SGHDT and CDR2 YYEEEE. The CDR3 loop reads CASSPSGAYEQYF. For the CDR3, the DNA is TGTGCCAGCAGCCCCTCAGGGGCTTACGAGCAGTACTTC.

The genes are TRBV5-6 and TRBJ2-5; TRBD2 matches at 9 bases. CDR3 size: 15 residues. Germline V gene data show CDR1 as SGHDT and CDR2 as YYEEEE. V dropped 1 base and J dropped 0; count of bases not matched to a gene: 1. In DNA, the CDR3 is TGTGCCAGCAGCTTGTGGACTAGCGACCAAGAGACCCAGTACTTC. Residues: CASSLWTSDQETQYF.

This chain uses TRBV18 with TRBJ1-2; 8 positions agree with TRBD1. Germline-derived CDR1 and CDR2 are KGHSH and LQKENI. The CDR3 loop spans 18 amino acids. With V trimmed by 6 bases and J by 6 bases, 21 bases remained unmatched. CDR3: CASSPRPRTGNKGDGYTF. CDR3 DNA: TGTGCCAGCTCCCCAAGGCCCCGGACAGGGAATAAGGGGGATGGCTACACCTTC. Variable domain in full (rest from reference TRBV18 and TRBJ1-2): NAGVMQNPRHLVRRRGQEARLRCSPMKGHSHVYWYRQLPEEGLKFMVYLQKENIIDESGMPKERFSAEFPKEGPSILRIQQVVRGDSAAYFCASSPRPRTGNKGDGYTFGSGTRLTVV.

This rearrangement joins TRBV7-9 to TRBJ1-6; D is perhaps TRBD1 (5 bases). Germline CDR1 SEHNR, CDR2 FQNEAQ (reference sequence). CDR3 size: 17 residues. With 5 bases removed from V and 10 bases from J, the gap between germline ends came to 24 bases. DNA for the CDR3: TGTGCCAGCAGCGGCCCCGGGGGTGATGGGGTACTCTCACCCCTCCACTTT. It yields the protein CASSGPGGDGVLSPLHF.

This sequence joins TRBV15 and TRBJ2-1; 10 positions match TRBD2. The CDR3 is made up of 19 amino acids. V shed 1 base, J shed 0 bases, and the junction held 9 bases outside the gene matches. Germline V lookup: CDR1 LNHNV, CDR2 YYDKDF (reference sequence). CDR3 nucleotide sequence: TGTGCCACCAGCAGAGCTTCTGGGACTAGCGACTTCTCCTACAATGAGCAGTTCTTC. It translates to CATSRASGTSDFSYNEQFF.

With respect to this clone: The same CDR3 is also encoded by other DNA sequences in this sample. CDR3 coding DNA: TGTGCCAGCAGCTGGGCCAGGGCGGGGGGTAGCGGGACCCAGTACTTC. This encodes CASSWARAGGSGTQYF. The rearrangement links TRBV7-2 to TRBJ2-5; 8 bases agree with TRBD2. Germline V CDR1 and CDR2: SGHTA, FQGNSA. Germline trimming cut 4 bases from V and 7 bases from J; bases unmatched to any gene: 14. CDR3 size: 16 residues.

The rearrangement links TRBV5-6 to TRBJ1-2, with no clear D. Trimming removed 0 bases from V and 1 base from J, with 13 bases in between. Germline V gene data show CDR1 as SGHDT and CDR2 as YYEEEE. The CDR3 covers 16 residues. The CDR3 protein is CASSLGHSPNNYGYTF. For the CDR3, the DNA is TGTGCCAGCAGCTTGGGTCACAGTCCTAATAACTATGGCTACACCTTC.

The chain is built from TRBV9 and TRBJ2-2; TRBD2 aligns across 16 bases. The CDR3 runs to 16 residues. Germline V gene sequence: CDR1 SGDLS, CDR2 YYNGEE. The CDR3 bases are TGTGCTTCAGGGACTAGCGGGAGGGCAAACACCGGGGAGCTGTTTTTT. Translated: CASGTSGRANTGELFF.

This clone was counted once. The V gene is TRBV27, the J gene TRBJ2-7, with D tentatively TRBD2 (6 bases). The CDR3 consists of 13 residues. In germline, CDR1 is MNHEY, CDR2 SMNVEV (reference sequence). Trimming left V 8 bases short and J 4 bases short, with 15 bases between. CDR3 protein: CASAREPGYEQYF. In DNA form, the CDR3 reads TGTGCCAGCGCTCGGGAGCCGGGGTACGAGCAGTACTTC.

The chain couples TRBV3-1 (or the pseudogene TRBV3-2) to TRBJ2-2; TRBD1 matches 7 bases. This CDR3 has 13 residues. Trimming took 4 bases from V and 7 from J; bases not matched to a gene: 3. Germline V gene data show CDR1 as LGHDT and CDR2 as YNNKEL (reference sequence). The chain's CDR3 is CASSRAGGGELFF. The CDR3 nucleotides are TGTGCCAGCAGCCGAGCAGGGGGCGGGGAGCTGTTTTTT.

The chain uses TRBV5-6 and TRBJ1-6, with 9 bases lining up with TRBD1. CDR1 is SGHDT and CDR2 is YYEEEE in the germline V gene. The ends lost 4 bases at V and 7 bases at J; junction bases unmatched: 9. The CDR3 runs 16 residues. The CDR3 region has the DNA TGTGCCAGCAGCCCCGGGACAGGGAATCGGAATTCACCCCTCCACTTT. Translated: CASSPGTGNRNSPLHF.

The chain joins TRBV5-6 to TRBJ1-5, with D hard to call. Trimming shortened V by 4 bases and J by 3 bases, and 17 bases separated the two germline ends. This CDR3 comprises 16 residues. Germline values: CDR1 SGHDT, CDR2 YYEEEE. The CDR3 reads CASSLGESGVNQPQHF. The CDR3 DNA is TGTGCCAGCAGCCTCGGTGAAAGTGGGGTCAATCAGCCCCAGCATTTT.

In the case of this clone: At the DNA level, this CDR3 is encoded by other sequences in the same sample as well. The chain recombines TRBV28 with TRBJ2-7; TRBD1 agrees at 8 bases. This CDR3 has 14 residues. The germline CDR1 and CDR2 sequences are MDHEN and SYDVKM. J gave up 5 bases and V 2 bases, and 5 bases lay outside the gene matches. CDR3 residues: CASSLPGQGDEQYF. The DNA for the CDR3 is TGTGCCAGCAGTTTACCAGGACAGGGCGACGAGCAGTACTTC.

The V call is TRBV11-3, the J call TRBJ1-1; a possible D gene is TRBD1 (5 bases). The CDR3 is 14 residues long. Germline V CDR1 and CDR2: SGHNT, YENEEA. The V and J ends lost 3 bases and 1 base respectively, with 9 bases between them. The CDR3 coding sequence is TGTGCCAGCAGCTTTGACAGAGAGAACACTGAAGCTTTCTTT. Encoded protein: CASSFDRENTEAFF.

This CDR3 is CASSPRGGMTDTQYF. The CDR3 bases are TGTGCCAGCAGCCCCAGGGGAGGGATGACAGATACGCAGTATTTT. The genes are TRBV5-4 and TRBJ2-3, with D perhaps matching TRBD2 (7 bases). V gave up 4 bases and J gave up 3 bases, with 15 bases separating them. Germline values: CDR1 SGHNT, CDR2 YYREEE (reference sequence). The CDR3 is 15 residues long. Full variable domain (rest looked up from reference TRBV5-4 and TRBJ2-3): ETGVTQSPTHLIKTRGQQVTLRCSSQSGHNTVSWYQQALGQGPQFIFQYYREEENGRGNFPPRFSGLQFPNYSSELNVNALELDDSALYLCASSPRGGMTDTQYFGPGTRLTVL.

The chain recombines TRBV10-3 with TRBJ2-3; D is uncertain. Germline values: CDR1 ENHRY, CDR2 SYGVKD. V lost 3 bases and J lost 4, with 17 bases in between. CDR3 length: 16 amino acids. For the CDR3, the DNA is TGTGCCATCAGTGAAGTAGGTAGCACCCGCCCAGATACGCAGTATTTT. Translation: CAISEVGSTRPDTQYF.

This clone was detected once. V gene TRBV7-2 combines with J gene TRBJ2-5, with a tentative D call TRBD1 (5 bases). Trimming shortened V by 8 bases and J by 5 bases, and 21 bases separated the two germline ends. Germline loops: CDR1 SGHTA, CDR2 FQGNSA. The CDR3 has 15 amino acids. CDR3 DNA: TGTGCCAGCTCGGGCCAGGGCTCACAGAGGGAGACCCAGTACTTC. This translates into CASSGQGSQRETQYF.